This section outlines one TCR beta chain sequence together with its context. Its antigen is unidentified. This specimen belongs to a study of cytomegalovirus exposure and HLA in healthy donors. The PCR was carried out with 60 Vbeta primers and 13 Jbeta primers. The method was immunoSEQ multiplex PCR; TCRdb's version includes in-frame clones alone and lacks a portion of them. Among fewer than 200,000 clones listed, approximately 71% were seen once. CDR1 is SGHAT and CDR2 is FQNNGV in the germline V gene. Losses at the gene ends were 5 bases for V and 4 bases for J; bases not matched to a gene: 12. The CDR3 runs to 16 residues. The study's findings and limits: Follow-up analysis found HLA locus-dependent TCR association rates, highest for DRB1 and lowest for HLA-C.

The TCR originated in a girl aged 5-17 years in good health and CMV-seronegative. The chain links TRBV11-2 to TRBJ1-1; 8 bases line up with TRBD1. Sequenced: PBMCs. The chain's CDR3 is CASSPPRTGMITEAFF. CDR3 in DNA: TGTGCCAGCAGCCCCCCCCGGACAGGGATGATCACTGAAGCTTTCTTT.